The rows below give T cell receptor beta chains drawn from one sample of a study of response to subunit inactivated influenza vaccine. A single record per CDR3 protein comes from TCRdb applying MiXCR to the RT-PCR reads. In the table there are just under 550,000 distinct CDR3 sequences, 20% to 25% of which are singletons. The same sample was also studied in work on T cells expressing NK-cell markers.

The sample here was CD4+ T cells sorted from PBMCs, taken about 13 days after vaccination. Receptors were obtained from a man between 45 and 60 years old who received an inactivated influenza vaccine. The CDR3 runs from the conserved cysteine through the conserved F or W. The D gene is left open where the match is weak. Expanded clones are given a class, and other clones once, few, many or no size at all.

>TRBJ1-1|TRBV15|-|many
CATSTQASEAFF
TGTGCCACCAGCACCCAGGCCAGTGAAGCTTTCTTT
>TRBJ1-2|TRBV5-1|-|few
CASSLAPAVGGYTF
TGCGCCAGCAGCTTGGCCCCGGCAGTTGGCGGCTACACCTTC
>TRBJ2-5|TRBV12-3/TRBV12-4|-|many
CASSFGNREETQYF
TGTGCCAGCAGTTTTGGAAACAGGGAAGAGACCCAGTACTTC
>TRBJ2-5|TRBV29-1|TRBD1|few
CSVRRQGVQETQYF
TGCAGCGTCCGCAGACAGGGGGTCCAAGAGACCCAGTACTTC
>TRBJ2-1|TRBV6-1|TRBD2|few
CASRASGTNEQFF
TGTGCCAGCAGGGCTAGCGGGACCAATGAGCAGTTCTTC
>TRBJ2-5|TRBV11-2|-|-
CASSRAHGTSIQETQYF
TGTGCCAGCAGCCGAGCTCACGGGACATCAATCCAAGAGACCCAGTACTTC
>TRBJ1-6|TRBV7-9|-|few
CASSPVPLHF
TGTGCCAGCAGCCCTGTACCCCTCCACTTT
>TRBJ2-5|TRBV4-3|-|-
CASSQEARGETQYF
TGCGCCAGCAGCCAAGAAGCCAGGGGAGAGACCCAGTACTTC
>TRBJ2-4|TRBV7-6|TRBD2|-
CASSLCLAGDPPQAVNIQYF
TGTGCCAGCAGCTTATGCCTAGCGGGAGACCCTCCCCAGGCTGTAAACATTCAGTACTTC
>TRBJ2-1|TRBV14|-|few
CASRGLKGNNEQFF
TGTGCCAGCAGAGGGCTAAAGGGGAACAATGAGCAGTTCTTC
>TRBJ2-7|TRBV12-3/TRBV12-4|-|-
CASSFSGTSYEQYF
TGTGCCAGCAGTTTCTCCGGCACCTCCTACGAGCAGTACTTC
>TRBJ1-1|TRBV28|-|few
CASATETTEAFF
TGTGCCAGCGCTACAGAGACCACTGAAGCTTTCTTT
>TRBJ2-7|TRBV3-1|TRBD1|-
CASSQTGGMNEQYF
TGTGCCAGCAGTCAGACAGGGGGTATGAACGAGCAGTACTTC
>TRBJ1-4|TRBV27|-|once
CASSSSWWGTATNEKLFF
TGTGCCAGCAGTTCATCTTGGTGGGGCACAGCAACTAATGAAAAACTGTTTTTT
>TRBJ2-1|TRBV7-2|TRBD2|few
CASSLRGDSYNEQFF
TGTGCCAGCAGCCTCCGGGGGGACTCCTACAATGAGCAGTTCTTC
>TRBJ2-7|TRBV10-1|-|-
CASSEGPGAWEQYF
TGCGCCAGCAGTGAGGGGCCAGGGGCCTGGGAGCAGTACTTC
>TRBJ2-5|TRBV5-1|TRBD1|-
CASSWDSRTQETQYF
TGCGCCAGCAGCTGGGACAGCCGAACCCAAGAGACCCAGTACTTC
>TRBJ1-2|TRBV30|-|-
CAWSVSGAYGYTF
TGTGCCTGGAGTGTGTCAGGGGCATATGGCTACACCTTC
>TRBJ2-4|TRBV4-1|-|-
CASSQDSRTAAKNIQYF
TGCGCCAGCAGCCAAGATTCCCGGACAGCGGCCAAAAACATTCAGTACTTC
>TRBJ2-7|TRBV12-3/TRBV12-4|-|few
CASSSTTSSYEQYF
TGTGCCAGCAGTTCGACCACCAGCTCCTACGAGCAGTACTTC
>TRBJ2-2|TRBV9|-|few
CATARSGGELFF
TGTGCCACCGCGAGATCAGGCGGGGAGCTGTTTTTT
>TRBJ1-5|TRBV12-3/TRBV12-4|-|few
CASSSLSRSNQPQHF
TGTGCCAGCAGTTCTCTTTCGAGGAGCAATCAGCCCCAGCATTTT
>TRBJ2-2|TRBV14|-|-
CASSQPRLSNTGELFF
TGTGCCAGCAGCCAGCCGAGACTATCGAACACCGGGGAGCTGTTTTTT
>TRBJ2-3|TRBV4-3|TRBD2|-
CASSQDNRGLAGADTQYF
TGCGCCAGCAGCCAAGACAACAGAGGACTAGCGGGAGCAGATACGCAGTATTTT
>TRBJ2-1|TRBV15|-|-
CATSRSRGTYNEQFF
TGTGCCACCAGCAGAAGCCGGGGTACCTACAATGAGCAGTTCTTC
>TRBJ2-3|TRBV30|-|-
CAWSVLGLGTDTQYF
TGTGCCTGGAGTGTACTGGGGCTAGGCACAGATACGCAGTATTTT
>TRBJ2-7|TRBV4-2|-|few
CASSQGFSAYEQYF
TGTGCCAGCAGCCAAGGTTTCTCCGCCTACGAGCAGTACTTC
>TRBJ1-5|TRBV28|-|few
CASTITGKQPQHF
TGTGCCAGCACCATAACAGGGAAACAGCCCCAGCATTTT
>TRBJ2-1|TRBV12-3/TRBV12-4|TRBD2|-
CASSPFAGGLVEQFF
TGTGCCAGCAGTCCCTTTGCGGGGGGGCTTGTTGAGCAGTTCTTC
>TRBJ2-2|TRBV18|-|-
CASSPYSTGNTGELFF
TGTGCCAGCTCACCCTACTCGACGGGAAACACCGGGGAGCTGTTTTTT
>TRBJ2-1|TRBV12-3/TRBV12-4|TRBD2|-
CASSLSFSGRAEQFF
TGTGCCAGCAGTTTGTCTTTTAGCGGGAGGGCTGAGCAGTTCTTC
>TRBJ2-3|TRBV3-1|-|few
CASSQDRTSPQYF
TGTGCCAGCAGCCAAGATAGAACTAGCCCGCAGTATTTT
>TRBJ2-3|TRBV20-1|TRBD2|-
CSTEAGGLDTQYF
TGCAGTACAGAAGCGGGGGGGCTAGATACGCAGTATTTT
>TRBJ2-7|TRBV14|TRBD2|-
CAGSHSAGGAYEQYF
TGTGCCGGCAGCCATAGTGCGGGAGGCGCCTACGAGCAGTACTTC
>TRBJ1-2|TRBV28|-|few
CASSLSAIYGYTF
TGTGCCAGCAGTTTATCAGCTATCTATGGCTACACCTTC
>TRBJ1-5|TRBV20-1|-|-
CSASQGPNQPQHF
TGCAGTGCTAGCCAGGGGCCGAATCAGCCCCAGCATTTT
>TRBJ2-2|TRBV12-3/TRBV12-4|-|-
CASNTLNTGELFF
TGTGCCAGCAATACTCTGAACACCGGGGAGCTGTTTTTT
>TRBJ1-5|TRBV12-3/TRBV12-4|-|few
CASSLGVGVSNQPQHF
TGTGCCAGCAGTTTAGGGGTAGGGGTTAGCAATCAGCCCCAGCATTTT
>TRBJ2-2|TRBV11-2|TRBD2|-
CASSLAGHTGELFF
TGTGCCAGTTCTCTAGCGGGGCACACCGGGGAGCTGTTTTTT
>TRBJ2-7|TRBV5-1|-|few
CASSLASGTPPYF
TGCGCCAGCAGCTTGGCCTCCGGGACGCCCCCCTACTTC
>TRBJ2-5|TRBV7-9|TRBD1|few
CASSLQGAIQETQYF
TGTGCCAGCAGCTTGCAGGGGGCCATACAAGAGACCCAGTACTTC
>TRBJ2-7|TRBV9|-|few
CASSTRDWAYEQYF
TGTGCCAGCAGCACCCGGGATTGGGCCTACGAGCAGTACTTC
>TRBJ1-2|TRBV30|TRBD1|-
CAWTPGQGVHTF
TGTGCCTGGACCCCGGGACAGGGTGTTCACACCTTC
>TRBJ2-7|TRBV5-5|-|-
CASSLLGPGYEQYF
TGTGCCAGCAGCTTGTTGGGCCCAGGCTACGAGCAGTACTTC
>TRBJ1-1|TRBV7-2|-|-
CASRQSGAGAEAFF
TGTGCCAGCAGGCAATCAGGGGCCGGTGCTGAAGCTTTCTTT
>TRBJ2-5|TRBV12-3/TRBV12-4|TRBD1|few
CASSLGQVTNTQYF
TGTGCCAGCAGTTTGGGACAGGTTACTAATACCCAGTACTTC
>TRBJ2-5|TRBV10-3|-|-
CAISGQEQETQYF
TGTGCCATCAGTGGACAAGAACAAGAGACCCAGTACTTC
>TRBJ2-5|TRBV24-1|TRBD2|-
CATRKLAGGTQYF
TGTGCCACCAGAAAACTAGCGGGAGGGACCCAGTACTTC
>TRBJ2-7|TRBV29-1|-|few
CSAAVQFGDEQYF
TGCAGCGCCGCTGTTCAGTTCGGGGACGAGCAGTACTTC
>TRBJ1-4|TRBV29-1|TRBD1|-
CSVSRDRGQEEKLFF
TGCAGCGTTTCCCGGGACAGGGGGCAAGAAGAAAAACTGTTTTTT
>TRBJ2-1|TRBV7-3|-|once
CASSLMGHGTYGTYSNNEQFF
TGTGCCAGCAGCTTAATGGGACACGGAACCTACGGGACCTACTCAAACAATGAGCAGTTCTTC
>TRBJ2-5|TRBV2|-|few
CASSEETTSQETQYF
TGTGCCAGCAGTGAAGAAACGACATCCCAAGAGACCCAGTACTTC
>TRBJ2-5|TRBV5-1|TRBD2|-
CASIEGKLAGIETQYF
TGCGCCAGCATTGAAGGGAAACTAGCGGGGATAGAGACCCAGTACTTC